One and the same sample provided the 26 T cell receptor beta chains below, sequenced in a study of CD8 T cells in Susac syndrome. Random-hexamer reverse transcription was applied to roughly 0.5 to 1 ug RNA. TCRdb fed the immunoSEQ multiplex PCR reads into MiXCR, producing one record per CDR3 protein. The sample lists 150,000 to 200,000 distinct CDR3 sequences, 90% to 95% occurring once. What was sequenced was CD4+ T cells from PBMCs. These receptor sequences come from a human donor in good health.

The chain uses TRBV30 and TRBJ2-2; D gene ambiguous. Trimming left V 3 bases short and J 7 bases short, with 9 bases between. CDR1 and CDR2 from the germline V gene are GTSNPN and SVGIG (reference sequence). The CDR3 is made up of 12 amino acids. For the CDR3, the DNA is TGTGCCTGGAGCCTTGTATTCGGGGAGCTGTTTTTT. Protein: CAWSLVFGELFF.

The V gene is TRBV20-1, the J gene TRBJ1-2; no clear D gene. The germline V and J ends were trimmed by 2 bases and 6 bases, with 13 bases remaining between them. The CDR3 is 13 residues long. The germline CDR1 and CDR2 sequences are DFQATT and SNEGSKA (reference sequence). In DNA form, the CDR3 reads TGCAGTGCTAGAATCCCCGGGTTTCATGGCTACACCTTC. Translated, it gives CSARIPGFHGYTF.

The chain carries TRBV5-5 and TRBJ2-3; 7 bases agree with TRBD1. V lost 4 bases and J lost 2; bases outside the gene matches: 4. Germline-derived CDR1 and CDR2 are SGHKS and YYEKEE (reference sequence). This CDR3 is 14 amino acids long. As DNA, the CDR3 is TGTGCCAGCAGCGATACAGGGGTCACAGATACGCAGTATTTT. This translates into CASSDTGVTDTQYF.

The V call is TRBV24-1, the J call TRBJ2-5; perhaps TRBD1 as D (6 bases). This CDR3 spans 13 amino acids. V lost 2 bases and J lost 3, with 6 bases in between. Germline V gene lookup returns CDR1 KGHDR and CDR2 SFDVKD. The DNA for the CDR3 is TGTGCCACCAGTGATTACAGGGAAGAGACCCAGTACTTC. Protein: CATSDYREETQYF.

The rearrangement joins TRBV9 to TRBJ2-3; TRBD2 matches at 7 bases. The CDR3 contains 17 residues. V gave up 4 bases and J gave up 2 bases; unmatched junction bases: 13. Germline loops: CDR1 SGDLS, CDR2 YYNGEE. The CDR3 region has the DNA TGTGCCAGCAGCCAAGGGGCTAGCGGCGTTAACACAGATACGCAGTATTTT. Its translation: CASSQGASGVNTDTQYF.

This clonotype was seen just once. V gene TRBV5-4 combines with J gene TRBJ2-5; possible D gene TRBD1, 6 bases. Per the germline V gene, CDR1 is SGHNT and CDR2 is YYREEE (reference sequence). This CDR3 comprises 15 residues. The V and J ends lost 4 bases and 4 bases respectively, with 17 bases between them. CDR3 sequence: CASSRTVEWTETQYF. CDR3 DNA sequence: TGTGCCAGCAGCCGGACAGTGGAATGGACAGAGACCCAGTACTTC.

The chain couples TRBV30 to TRBJ1-5; D unclear. V lost 0 bases and J 3 bases, leaving 6 bases between the germline ends. The CDR3 runs 13 residues. Looked up from germline, CDR1 is GTSNPN and CDR2 is SVGIG (reference sequence). CDR3 in DNA: TGTGCCTGGAGTGTAGCGAACAATCAGCCCCAGCATTTT. Residues: CAWSVANNQPQHF.

The V gene is TRBV21-1, the J gene TRBJ2-7. TRBV21-1 is a documented pseudogene. The CDR3 totals 14 residues. This CDR3 reads CASSNCRDSYEQYF. CDR3 bases: TGTGCCAGCAGCAATTGCCGGGACTCCTACGAGCAGTACTTC.

The V and J genes are TRBV20-1 and TRBJ2-5; D gene ambiguous. The V and J ends lost 5 bases and 5 bases respectively, with 9 bases between them. This CDR3 region has 11 residues. Germline assignment: CDR1 DFQATT and CDR2 SNEGSKA (reference sequence). CDR3 DNA sequence: TGCAGTGCTTTTGTCGTGGAGACCCAGTACTTC. Its translation: CSAFVVETQYF.

This chain joins TRBV7-2 and TRBJ1-6; 9 positions match TRBD1. CDR3 length equals 15 residues. Germline CDR1 reads SGHTA; CDR2 reads FQGNSA. Trimming cost V 4 bases and J 8 bases; bases outside gene matches: 6. The CDR3 loop reads CASSSRTGEDSPLHF. DNA of the CDR3: TGTGCCAGCAGCTCCCGGACAGGGGAGGATTCACCCCTCCACTTT.

This rearrangement joins TRBV9 to TRBJ2-3; D not resolved. CDR1 is SGDLS and CDR2 is YYNGEE in the germline V gene. The V end lost 0 bases, the J end lost 7 bases, and 9 bases lay between the germline ends. This CDR3 region has 13 residues. CDR3 DNA sequence: TGTGCCAGCAGCGTAGACGGTCGAAATACGCAGTATTTT. This translates into CASSVDGRNTQYF.

The CDR3 sequence: CAISGHRDSGNTIYF. The CDR3 bases are TGTGCCATCAGTGGACACAGAGACTCTGGAAACACCATATATTTT. J is TRBJ1-3 and V is TRBV10-3; D gene ambiguous. Germline assignment: CDR1 ENHRY and CDR2 SYGVKD. Between the trimmed V and J ends, which lost 4 bases and 0 bases, there was a span of 10 bases. The CDR3 totals 15 residues.

The rearrangement joins TRBV30 to TRBJ1-1; D is possibly TRBD1 (5 bases). This CDR3 has 14 amino acids. Deletions cut 4 bases from V and 5 bases from J, with 17 bases between. The V gene's germline CDR1 is GTSNPN and CDR2 SVGIG (reference sequence). In DNA, the CDR3 is TGTGCCTGGAACGTGGGGGGTGGGAGGACTGAAGCTTTCTTT. The encoded protein is CAWNVGGGRTEAFF.

This rearrangement joins TRBV6-5 to TRBJ2-7; TRBD1 aligns across 7 bases. Unmatched junction bases numbered 7, after V lost 6 bases and J lost 2 bases. Germline V gene sequence: CDR1 MNHEY, CDR2 SVGAGI. The CDR3 consists of 14 residues. The CDR3 DNA follows: TGTGCCAGCAGGGTCCGGGACAGTGCCTACGAGCAGTACTTC. Protein sequence: CASRVRDSAYEQYF.

This clonotype has just one count. The rearrangement joins TRBV25-1 to TRBJ2-3; D unclear. This CDR3 is 14 amino acids long. Trimming removed 3 bases from V and 2 bases from J, with 9 bases in between. Germline V gives CDR1 MGHDK, CDR2 SYGVNS. Here the CDR3 reads CASSDPRSTDTQYF. CDR3 DNA sequence: TGTGCCAGCAGTGATCCTCGATCCACAGATACGCAGTATTTT. Drawing the rest from reference TRBV25-1 and TRBJ2-3, the complete variable domain is EADIYQTPRYLVIGTGKKITLECSQTMGHDKMYWYQQDPGMELHLIHYSYGVNSTEKGDLSSESTVSRIRTEHFPLTLESARPSHTSQYLCASSDPRSTDTQYFGPGTRLTVL.

The CDR3 loop is CASSLDEYEQYF. DNA of the CDR3: TGTGCCAGCAGTCTGGACGAGTACGAGCAGTACTTC. This chain connects TRBV5-4 to TRBJ2-7; D not resolved. This CDR3 region has 12 residues. Germline V gene lookup returns CDR1 SGHNT and CDR2 YYREEE (reference sequence). V was cut by 5 bases and J by 4 bases, with 10 bases left in between.

The chain carries TRBV7-2 and TRBJ2-2; 13 positions match TRBD2. The V gene end was trimmed by 5 bases and the J gene end by 0 bases; junction bases not matched to a gene: 9. The length of the CDR3 is 19 residues. Germline-derived CDR1 and CDR2 are SGHTA and FQGNSA. The DNA of the CDR3 is TGTGCCAGCAGCCGGCGTATGACTAGCGGGGGGCCGAACACCGGGGAGCTGTTTTTT. Its protein is CASSRRMTSGGPNTGELFF.

The CDR3 protein is CATSSDRAGQFF. CDR3 bases: TGTGCCACCAGCAGCGACAGGGCAGGGCAGTTCTTC. The chain is built from TRBV15 and TRBJ2-1, with TRBD1 matching over 7 bases. The CDR3 covers 12 residues. Unmatched junction bases numbered 5, after V lost 3 bases and J lost 12 bases. Germline loops: CDR1 LNHNV, CDR2 YYDKDF (reference sequence).

The chain is built from TRBV28 and TRBJ2-1, with TRBD1 matching 8 bases. CDR1 is MDHEN, CDR2 SYDVKM, per germline. The V gene end was trimmed by 3 bases and the J gene end by 3 bases; junction bases not matched to a gene: 16. The CDR3 loop spans 19 amino acids. The DNA for the CDR3 is TGTGCCAGCAGTTTCTGGGCCAGGGGGCAGCGTGGGGGCTACAATGAGCAGTTCTTC. This translates into CASSFWARGQRGGYNEQFF.

The chain links TRBV7-2 to TRBJ2-7, with D unclear. V was trimmed by 1 base and J by 2 bases, leaving 9 bases between them. Germline V gene sequence: CDR1 SGHTA, CDR2 FQGNSA. The CDR3 contains 14 residues. CDR3 region: CASSLVAGTYEQYF. The CDR3 DNA reads TGTGCCAGCAGCTTAGTGGCCGGAACCTACGAGCAGTACTTC. Variable domain in full (rest from reference TRBV7-2 and TRBJ2-7): GAGVSQSPSNKVTEKGKDVELRCDPISGHTALYWYRQSLGQGLEFLIYFQGNSAPDKSGLPSDRFSAERTGGSVSTLTIQRTQQEDSAVYLCASSLVAGTYEQYFGPGTRLTVT.

V gene TRBV24-1 combines with J gene TRBJ2-5; perhaps TRBD1 as D (6 bases). CDR1 KGHDR and CDR2 SFDVKD come from the germline V gene. Trimming took 2 bases from V and 3 from J, leaving 9 bases between them. The CDR3 totals 14 residues. Written as DNA, the CDR3 is TGTGCCACCAGTGATTCACGGGACAAAGAGACCCAGTACTTC. It specifies CATSDSRDKETQYF.

The chain is built from TRBV2 and TRBJ2-7; 13 bases fit TRBD2. J lost 7 bases, V lost 4 bases, and 4 bases had no gene match. Germline values: CDR1 SNHLY, CDR2 FYNNEI. CDR3 length: 14 residues. CDR3 coding DNA: TGTGCCAGCAGTGTCTTACTAGCGGGGGGGGAGCAGTACTTC. This translates into CASSVLLAGGEQYF.

This clonotype was counted once. V gene TRBV20-1 combines with J gene TRBJ1-1; D remains ambiguous. Trimming took off 7 bases at V and 6 bases at J, with 18 bases between the two ends. The germline CDR1 and CDR2 sequences are DFQATT and SNEGSKA (reference sequence). The CDR3 is 13 amino acids. CDR3 sequence: CSGAQRVLAEAFF. In DNA form, the CDR3 reads TGCAGTGGGGCTCAGAGGGTGTTAGCTGAAGCTTTCTTT.

The rearrangement uses TRBV28 and TRBJ2-1; D not certain. CDR1 is MDHEN, CDR2 SYDVKM, per germline. This CDR3 has 10 residues. V lost 10 bases, J lost 6 bases, and 7 bases lay in between. CDR3 amino acids: CATVGNEQFF. For the CDR3, the DNA is TGTGCCACCGTTGGCAATGAGCAGTTCTTC.

The V gene is TRBV20-1, the J gene TRBJ2-7; the match to TRBD2 covers 7 bases. The CDR3 has 14 residues. After removal of 3 bases from V and 1 base from J, the junction contained 6 bases not matched to a gene. CDR1 is DFQATT, CDR2 SNEGSKA, per germline (reference sequence). As DNA, the CDR3 is TGCAGTGCTAGGGAGGGAGGGATATCCTACGAGCAGTACTTC. This sequence encodes CSAREGGISYEQYF.

CDR3 sequence (DNA): TGTGCCAGCAGTTGGACTAGCCCGAGCACAGATACGCAGTATTTT. It translates to CASSWTSPSTDTQYF. The chain carries TRBV12-3 or TRBV12-4 and TRBJ2-3, with 8 bases that match TRBD2. J lost 0 bases, V lost 4 bases, and 3 bases had no gene match. This CDR3 is built from 15 residues.